A selection of T cell receptor beta chains follows, all from one sample in a study of cytomegalovirus exposure and HLA in healthy donors. Sequenced by immunoSEQ multiplex PCR; TCRdb stores in-frame clones only, minus some. The sample has under 150,000 clones, around 80% seen once. Sample: PBMCs. Receptors originate from a female donor in good health and CMV-seropositive. The CDR3 runs from the conserved cysteine through the conserved F or W. The order of the fields is V gene, J gene, CDR3 protein.

v_gene: TRBV5-1
j_gene: TRBJ2-1
CDR3aa: CASSLEGGIYNEQFF

v_gene: TRBV7-3
j_gene: TRBJ2-1
CDR3aa: CASSPDRELYNEQFF

v_gene: TRBV2
j_gene: TRBJ1-1
CDR3aa: CASSESEGRNTEAFF

v_gene: TRBV10-3
j_gene: TRBJ2-7
CDR3aa: CAITGNTGNEQYF

v_gene: TRBV6-1
j_gene: TRBJ2-3
CDR3aa: CASSGTTSGREDTQYF

v_gene: TRBV5-1
j_gene: TRBJ2-5
CDR3aa: CASSLGGVQETQYF

v_gene: TRBV5-1
j_gene: TRBJ2-5
CDR3aa: CASSRRTGTQETQYF

v_gene: TRBV4-1
j_gene: TRBJ2-2
CDR3aa: CASSLTENTGELFF

v_gene: TRBV4-1
j_gene: TRBJ1-4
CDR3aa: CASSQFVDREEKLFF

v_gene: TRBV6-6
j_gene: TRBJ1-1
CDR3aa: CASSYPQARSTEAFF

v_gene: TRBV27
j_gene: TRBJ2-2
CDR3aa: CASSLFPSGGGPNGELFF

v_gene: TRBV6-5
j_gene: TRBJ1-2
CDR3aa: CASSPEWDYGYTF

v_gene: TRBV4-1
j_gene: TRBJ2-1
CDR3aa: CASRRTGAYNEQFF

v_gene: TRBV29-1
j_gene: TRBJ2-1
CDR3aa: CSVESSGSSYNEQFF

v_gene: TRBV7-9
j_gene: TRBJ2-7
CDR3aa: CASSLSYDEQYF

v_gene: TRBV7-2
j_gene: TRBJ2-3
CDR3aa: CASSLQNTDTQYF

v_gene: TRBV4-1
j_gene: NA
CDR3aa: CASSPQGGQGWYEQYF

v_gene: TRBV2
j_gene: TRBJ1-5
CDR3aa: CASSDSRVQPQHF

v_gene: TRBV6-9
j_gene: TRBJ2-2
CDR3aa: CASSSSTSGGSNTGELFF

v_gene: TRBV25-1
j_gene: NA
CDR3aa: CASSEKKSGQHSYEQYF

v_gene: TRBV15
j_gene: TRBJ2-2
CDR3aa: CATSPAPSLARNTGELFF

v_gene: TRBV2
j_gene: TRBJ2-5
CDR3aa: CASVRDRGETQYF

v_gene: TRBV11-1
j_gene: TRBJ1-1
CDR3aa: CASSFAENTEAFF

v_gene: TRBV6-5
j_gene: TRBJ1-5
CDR3aa: CASTSDRGNQPQHF

v_gene: TRBV5-1
j_gene: TRBJ2-1
CDR3aa: CASSLAGDYNEQFF

v_gene: TRBV5-4
j_gene: TRBJ1-5
CDR3aa: CASRQTGSGNQPQHF

v_gene: TRBV2
j_gene: TRBJ2-3
CDR3aa: CASSEKGPPPDTQYF

v_gene: TRBV4-2
j_gene: TRBJ2-1
CDR3aa: CASSQRTGDPYNEQFF

v_gene: TRBV5-1
j_gene: TRBJ2-5
CDR3aa: CASRLQETQYF

v_gene: TRBV5-4
j_gene: TRBJ2-7
CDR3aa: CASSPPGGANEQYF